These 10 T cell receptor beta chains were sequenced from one sample in a study of blood T cell repertoires in COVID-19. The data were produced by immunoSEQ multiplex PCR, yet TCRdb's version contains in-frame clones alone and is incomplete. The sample carries about 280,000 clones, around 84% recorded once. Sequencing was performed on PBMCs or T cells enriched from blood (not recorded which). The source of these receptors is a man aged 35 to 55 who had been exposed to COVID-19.

The rearrangement links TRBV5-6 to TRBJ2-7, with 7 bases that match TRBD2. CDR1 and CDR2 from the germline V gene are SGHDT and YYEEEE. The CDR3 spans 15 residues. V lost 2 bases, J lost 0 bases, and 5 bases stayed unmatched. CDR3 amino acids: CASSLSGTTSYEQYF. The CDR3 DNA reads TGTGCCAGCAGCTTAAGTGGGACTACCTCCTACGAGCAGTACTTC.

This rearrangement joins TRBV30 to TRBJ1-1, with 9 bases aligning to TRBD1. J lost 11 bases, V lost 3 bases, and 10 bases had no gene match. Germline loops: CDR1 GTSNPN, CDR2 SVGIG (reference sequence). This CDR3 has 13 residues. The CDR3 DNA reads TGTGCCTGGAGCGGACAGGGGTTCTCGGTGGCTTTCTTT. This gives the protein CAWSGQGFSVAFF.

This chain uses TRBV2 with TRBJ2-7; tentatively, D is TRBD2 (5 bases). V gave up 8 bases and J gave up 2 bases, with 10 bases separating them. CDR3 size: 12 residues. Germline V gives CDR1 SNHLY, CDR2 FYNNEI. The CDR3 DNA is TGTGCCAGCCAGCGGTTAACCTACGAGCAGTACTTC. Translated, it gives CASQRLTYEQYF. Full variable domain (remainder filled in from reference TRBV2 and TRBJ2-7): EPEVTQTPSHQVTQMGQEVILRCVPISNHLYFYWYRQILGQKVEFLVSFYNNEISEKSEIFDDQFSVERPDGSNFTLKIRSTKLEDSAMYFCASQRLTYEQYFGPGTRLTVT.

V gene TRBV11-2 combines with J gene TRBJ1-2; D remains ambiguous. Per germline, CDR1 SGHAT and CDR2 FQNNGV. This CDR3 is built from 13 residues. Trimming shortened V by 3 bases and J by 8 bases, and 13 bases separated the two germline ends. CDR3 sequence (DNA): TGTGCCAGCAGCTTCCCGGACTCGAGAGGCTACACCTTC. Its translation is CASSFPDSRGYTF.

Comment on this clone: The identical CDR3 is also encoded by other nucleotide sequences in the sample. The rearrangement links TRBV5-1 to TRBJ2-1; tentative D call: TRBD2 (5 bases). Germline CDR1 reads SGHRS; CDR2 reads YFSETQ. This CDR3 spans 14 amino acids. The V and J ends lost 2 bases and 0 bases respectively, with 6 bases between them. Here the CDR3 reads CASSLADSYNEQFF. The CDR3 bases are TGCGCCAGCAGCTTAGCGGACTCCTACAATGAGCAGTTCTTC.

The chain has TRBV30 and TRBJ2-3; tentatively, D is TRBD1 (6 bases). CDR1 GTSNPN and CDR2 SVGIG come from the germline V gene (reference sequence). The V end lost 5 bases, the J end lost 7 bases, and 10 bases lay between the germline ends. CDR3 length equals 11 residues. CDR3 bases: TGTGCCTGGGGGGGCTATAATACGCAGTATTTT. Encoded protein: CAWGGYNTQYF.

The chain has TRBV19 and TRBJ1-3, with D tentatively TRBD1 (5 bases). This CDR3 is 15 amino acids long. Trimming removed 5 bases from V and 3 bases from J, with 14 bases in between. Germline-derived CDR1 and CDR2 are LNHDA and SQIVND (reference sequence). The CDR3 protein is CASSSVGGGGNTIYF. In DNA form, the CDR3 reads TGTGCCAGTAGTTCCGTCGGGGGAGGTGGAAACACCATATATTTT.

The chain combines TRBV12-3 or TRBV12-4 with TRBJ1-5, with a weak D call TRBD1 (5 bases). There are 12 residues in the CDR3. V dropped 7 bases and J dropped 6 bases, with 10 bases sitting between them. CDR3 sequence: CASTLGGQPQHF. The CDR3 nucleotides read TGTGCCAGCACCTTGGGGGGTCAGCCCCAGCATTTT.

The chain links TRBV30 to TRBJ2-7; unclear D gene. V shed 2 bases and J shed 3 bases, with 8 bases lying between them. Germline-derived CDR1 and CDR2 are GTSNPN and SVGIG (reference sequence). There are 12 residues in the CDR3. CDR3 DNA: TGTGCCTGGAGTCAATCAGGCTACGAGCAGTACTTC. Translation gives CAWSQSGYEQYF.

The J gene is TRBJ2-7, the V gene TRBV5-5; D call uncertain. CDR3 size: 14 residues. V gave up 1 base and J gave up 6 bases, with 14 bases separating them. Germline values: CDR1 SGHKS, CDR2 YYEKEE (reference sequence). CDR3 region: CASSLCSGGCEQYF. The DNA of the CDR3 is TGTGCCAGCAGCTTGTGTTCTGGCGGTTGCGAGCAGTACTTC.